The table lists the clone carrying this T cell receptor (beta chain) with a count of one. These data are taken from a study of blood T cell repertoires in COVID-19. Clones were read by immunoSEQ multiplex PCR, and TCRdb kept only the in-frame ones, dropping some. Of around 78,000 clones listed, more than 85% are singletons. Sequenced sample: PBMCs or T cells enriched from blood (not recorded which). This clonotype was obtained from a woman aged 45-60 years with acute COVID-19.

The CDR3, as DNA: TGTGCCAGCAGCGGACAGGGGAGGAATACGCAGTATTTT. It is translated as CASSGQGRNTQYF. This chain connects TRBV25-1 to TRBJ2-3; 9 positions match TRBD1. Trimming took 6 bases from V and 7 from J; bases not matched to a gene: 5. CDR3 length: 13 residues. CDR1 and CDR2 from the germline V gene are MGHDK and SYGVNS.